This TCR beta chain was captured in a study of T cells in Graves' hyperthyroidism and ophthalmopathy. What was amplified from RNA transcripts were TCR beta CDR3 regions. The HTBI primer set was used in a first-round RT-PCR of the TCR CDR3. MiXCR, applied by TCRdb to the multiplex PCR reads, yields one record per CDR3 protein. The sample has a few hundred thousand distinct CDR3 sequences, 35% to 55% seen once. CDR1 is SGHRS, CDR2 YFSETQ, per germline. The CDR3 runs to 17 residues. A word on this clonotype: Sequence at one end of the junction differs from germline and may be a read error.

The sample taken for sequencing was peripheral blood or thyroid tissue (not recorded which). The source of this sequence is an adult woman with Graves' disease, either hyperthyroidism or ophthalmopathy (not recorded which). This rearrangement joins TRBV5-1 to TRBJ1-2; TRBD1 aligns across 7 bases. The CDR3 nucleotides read TGCGCCAGCAGCTCGGGTACGGGACAGAATCCTAACTACGGCTACACCTTC. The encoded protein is CASSSGTGQNPNYGYTF. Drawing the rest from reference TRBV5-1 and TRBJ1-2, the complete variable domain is KAGVTQTPRYLIKTRGQQVTLSCSPISGHRSVSWYQQTPGQGLQFLFEYFSETQRNKGNFPGRFSGRQFSNSRSEMNVSTLELGDSALYLCASSSGTGQNPNYGYTFGSGTRLTVV.